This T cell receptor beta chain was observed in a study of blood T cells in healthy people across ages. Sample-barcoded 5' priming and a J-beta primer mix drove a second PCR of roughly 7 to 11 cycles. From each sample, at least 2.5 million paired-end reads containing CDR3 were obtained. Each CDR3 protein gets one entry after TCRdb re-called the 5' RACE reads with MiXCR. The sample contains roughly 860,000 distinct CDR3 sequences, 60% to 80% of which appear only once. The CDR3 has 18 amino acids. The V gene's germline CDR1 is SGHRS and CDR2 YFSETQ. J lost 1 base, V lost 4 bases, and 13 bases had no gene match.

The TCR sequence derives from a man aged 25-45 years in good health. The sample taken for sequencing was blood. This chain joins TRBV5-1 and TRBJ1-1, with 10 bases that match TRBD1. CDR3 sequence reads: CASSPRAGTGEGNTEAFF. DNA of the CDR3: TGCGCCAGCAGCCCCAGAGCCGGGACAGGGGAGGGGAACACTGAAGCTTTCTTT.